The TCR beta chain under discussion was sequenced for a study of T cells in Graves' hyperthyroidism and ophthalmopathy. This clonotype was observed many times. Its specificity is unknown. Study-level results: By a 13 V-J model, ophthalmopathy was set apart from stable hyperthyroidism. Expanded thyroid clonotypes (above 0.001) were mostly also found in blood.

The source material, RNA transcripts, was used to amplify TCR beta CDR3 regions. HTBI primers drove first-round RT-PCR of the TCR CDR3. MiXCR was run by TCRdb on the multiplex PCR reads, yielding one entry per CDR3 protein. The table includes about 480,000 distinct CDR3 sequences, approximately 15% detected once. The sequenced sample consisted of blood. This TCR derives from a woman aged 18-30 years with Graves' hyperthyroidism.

This CDR3 is CASSRGSTDTQYF. DNA for the CDR3: TGTGCCAGCTCACGAGGTAGCACAGATACGCAGTATTTT. The V gene is TRBV11-3, the J gene TRBJ2-3; D is ambiguous. The V end lost 8 bases, the J end lost 0 bases, and 9 bases lay between the germline ends. The CDR3 has 13 amino acids. The germline V gene has CDR1 SGHNT and CDR2 YENEEA.